The 10 T cell receptor beta chains below come from one sample, sequenced in a study of CD8+ T cells in alopecia areata. Sequencing relied on a cDNA template that was reverse transcribed from extracted RNA. Libraries were prepared by immunoSEQ multiplex PCR; TCRdb keeps only in-frame clonotypes and omits some of them. The sample gives 120,000 or so clones, under 65% of which show up once; 4.5% to 6% is in the top ten. Stated treatment: oral pan-JAK inhibitor, 5-10 mg twice daily. The sequencing here drew on CD4+ T cells sorted from blood, taken at week 4, from a patient treated with tofacitinib. The receptors here all came from a human donor with alopecia areata.

The V gene is TRBV5-4, the J gene TRBJ1-1; possibly TRBD1 for D (6 bases). V was pared by 0 bases and J by 7 bases, with 10 bases between. The germline V gene encodes CDR1 SGHNT and CDR2 YYREEE (reference sequence). The CDR3 has 13 amino acids. CDR3 DNA: TGTGCCAGCAGCTTGGATTCGGACAGTGAAGCTTTCTTT. Translation: CASSLDSDSEAFF.

V is TRBV4-3 and J is TRBJ1-2; 10 bases match TRBD1. This CDR3 has 16 amino acids. V lost 4 bases to trimming and J lost 8 bases; unmatched junction nucleotides: 13. The V gene's germline CDR1 is LGHNA and CDR2 YSLEER. The CDR3 loop reads CASSRNGGDRGGGYTF. CDR3 in DNA: TGCGCCAGCAGCCGTAACGGTGGGGACAGGGGTGGAGGCTACACCTTC.

J is TRBJ2-7 and V is TRBV2; 13 nucleotides agree with TRBD2. The CDR3 has 15 residues. V trimming: 5 bases; J trimming: 5 bases; junction bases outside the gene matches: 6. Per the germline V gene, CDR1 is SNHLY and CDR2 is FYNNEI. In nucleotides, the CDR3 is TGTGCCAGCAGTTCGCGACTAGCGGGAGGCGACGAGCAGTACTTC. It codes for CASSSRLAGGDEQYF. Combining the CDR3 with reference TRBV2 and TRBJ2-7 gives the whole variable domain EPEVTQTPSHQVTQMGQEVILRCVPISNHLYFYWYRQILGQKVEFLVSFYNNEISEKSEIFDDQFSVERPDGSNFTLKIRSTKLEDSAMYFCASSSRLAGGDEQYFGPGTRLTVT.

This clone was counted between two and nine times. This rearrangement joins TRBV7-3 to TRBJ1-1, with 7 bases lining up with TRBD1. The germline CDR1 and CDR2 sequences are SGHTA and FQGTGA. V shed 5 bases, J shed 3 bases, and the junction held 6 bases outside the gene matches. This CDR3 has 14 residues. The CDR3 spells CASSPQGGDTEAFF. The CDR3 DNA reads TGTGCCAGCAGCCCTCAGGGGGGAGACACTGAAGCTTTCTTT.

This clone has more than one count but fewer than ten. The chain recombines TRBV29-1 with TRBJ2-7; maybe TRBD1 (6 bases). Trimming shortened V by 4 bases and J by 2 bases, and 12 bases separated the two germline ends. The CDR3 spans 13 residues. CDR1 is SQVTM, CDR2 ANQGSEA, per germline. The CDR3 DNA reads as TGCAGCGTTGTGAGGGACACCCCCTACGAGCAGTACTTC. This codes for CSVVRDTPYEQYF.

V and J are TRBV29-1 and TRBJ2-3, with 8 bases matching TRBD2. The CDR3 contains 10 residues. CDR1 is SQVTM and CDR2 is ANQGSEA in the germline V gene. Trimming took 3 bases from V and 11 from J; bases not matched to a gene: 1. CDR3 nucleotides: TGCAGCGTTGAGCGGGGGGAGCAGTATTTT. The encoded protein is CSVERGEQYF.

The V gene is TRBV10-3, the J gene TRBJ2-7; TRBD1 agrees at 10 bases. Germline V gene data show CDR1 as ENHRY and CDR2 as SYGVKD. Trimming cost V 10 bases and J 2 bases; bases outside gene matches: 5. The CDR3 loop spans 13 amino acids. CDR3 in DNA: TGTGCCACCGACAGGGGGCAGACCTACGAGCAGTACTTC. It specifies CATDRGQTYEQYF.

V usage is TRBV29-1 and J usage is TRBJ2-7; TRBD1 aligns across 10 bases. With 4 bases clipped from V and 2 bases from J, the junction kept 5 bases outside the gene matches. CDR1 is SQVTM, CDR2 ANQGSEA, per germline. The CDR3 is made up of 14 amino acids. The CDR3 here is CSVAGQGITYEQYF. The CDR3 DNA reads as TGCAGCGTTGCGGGACAGGGGATAACCTACGAGCAGTACTTC.

The chain uses TRBV6-5 and TRBJ2-7, with TRBD2 as a possible D gene (6 bases). Germline CDR1 MNHEY, CDR2 SVGAGI. Trimming cost V 8 bases and J 4 bases, with 9 bases left between them. There are 11 residues in the CDR3. The CDR3 nucleotides read TGTGCCAGCGCCGGGGGTTACGAGCAGTACTTC. This sequence encodes CASAGGYEQYF.

The rearrangement uses TRBV6-6 and TRBJ2-7; TRBD1 matches at 7 bases. J lost 1 base, V lost 6 bases, and 9 bases had no gene match. The CDR3 extends over 15 amino acids. Germline-derived CDR1 and CDR2 are MNHNY and SVGAGI (reference sequence). In DNA, the CDR3 is TGTGCCAGCAGAGCGTCCCAGACAGGGTCCTACGAGCAGTACTTC. It is translated as CASRASQTGSYEQYF.